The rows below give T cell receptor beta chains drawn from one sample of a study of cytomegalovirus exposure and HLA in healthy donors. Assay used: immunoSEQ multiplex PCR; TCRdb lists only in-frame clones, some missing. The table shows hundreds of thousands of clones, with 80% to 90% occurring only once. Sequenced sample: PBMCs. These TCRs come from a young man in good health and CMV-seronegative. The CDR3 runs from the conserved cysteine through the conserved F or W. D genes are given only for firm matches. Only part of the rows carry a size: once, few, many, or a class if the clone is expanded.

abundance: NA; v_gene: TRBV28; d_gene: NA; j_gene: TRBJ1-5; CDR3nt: TGTGCCAGCAGTACCCGTGACGGGTACAATCAGCCCCAGCATTTT; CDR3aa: CASSTRDGYNQPQHF
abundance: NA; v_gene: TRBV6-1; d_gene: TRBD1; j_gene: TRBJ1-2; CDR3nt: TGTGCCAGCAGTGAGGGCCACAGGGGAGCATGGTATGGCTACACCTTC; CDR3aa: CASSEGHRGAWYGYTF
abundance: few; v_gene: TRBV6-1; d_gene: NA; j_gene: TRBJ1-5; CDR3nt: TGTGCCAGCAGTGATCGGGGAGCCAGCAATCAGCCCCAGCATTTT; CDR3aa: CASSDRGASNQPQHF
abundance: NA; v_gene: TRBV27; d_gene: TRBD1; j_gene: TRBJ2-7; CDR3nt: TGTGCCAGCAGCCCGGGACAGCTAACCTACGAGCAGTACTTC; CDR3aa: CASSPGQLTYEQYF
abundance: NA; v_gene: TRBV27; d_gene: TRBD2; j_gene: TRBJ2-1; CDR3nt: TGTGCCAGCAGTCCATTACTAGCGGGGGGGCCGGGTGAGCAGTTCTTC; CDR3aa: CASSPLLAGGPGEQFF
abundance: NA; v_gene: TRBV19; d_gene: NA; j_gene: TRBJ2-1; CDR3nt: TGTGCCAGTGCAGCGAACTACAATGAGCAGTTCTTC; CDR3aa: CASAANYNEQFF
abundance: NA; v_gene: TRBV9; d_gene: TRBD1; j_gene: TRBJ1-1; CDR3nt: TGTGCCAGCAGCTCCCGACAGGGGAGCGCTGAAGCTTTCTTT; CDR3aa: CASSSRQGSAEAFF
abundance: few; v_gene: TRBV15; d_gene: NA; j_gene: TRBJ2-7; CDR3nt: TGTGCCACCAGCAGAGATGTACAGGCACAGCAGTACTTC; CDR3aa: CATSRDVQAQQYF
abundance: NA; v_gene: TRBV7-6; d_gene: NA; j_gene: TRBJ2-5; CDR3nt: TGTGCCAGCAGCTTAAAAGTGGGGGGTCGAGAGACCCAGTACTTC; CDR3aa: CASSLKVGGRETQYF
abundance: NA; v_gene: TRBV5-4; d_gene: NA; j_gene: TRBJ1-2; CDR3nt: TGTGCCAGCAGCTTACCTGGCTTATCGGGCTACACCTTC; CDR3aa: CASSLPGLSGYTF
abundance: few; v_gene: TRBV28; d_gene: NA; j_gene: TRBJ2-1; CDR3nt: TGTGCCAGCAGTTTAGCAGCGTCTATAATCAATGAGCAGTTCTTC; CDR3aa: CASSLAASIINEQFF
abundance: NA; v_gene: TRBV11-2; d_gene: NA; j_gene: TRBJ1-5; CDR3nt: TGTGCCAGCAGCCCCCAGGCCAATCAGCCCCAGCATTTT; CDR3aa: CASSPQANQPQHF
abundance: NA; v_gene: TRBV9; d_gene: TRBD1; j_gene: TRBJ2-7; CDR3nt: TGTGCCAGCAGCGTTGGGACAGGGGGCTTCGAGCAGTACTTC; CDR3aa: CASSVGTGGFEQYF
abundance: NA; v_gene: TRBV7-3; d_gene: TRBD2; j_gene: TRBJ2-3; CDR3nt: TGTGCCAGCAGCTCTGGGGGGGGGAACACAGATACGCAGTATTTT; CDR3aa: CASSSGGGNTDTQYF
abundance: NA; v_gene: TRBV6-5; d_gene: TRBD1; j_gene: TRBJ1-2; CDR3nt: TGTGCCAGCAGGGTCGGGGACAGTGGCTACACCTTC; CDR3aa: CASRVGDSGYTF
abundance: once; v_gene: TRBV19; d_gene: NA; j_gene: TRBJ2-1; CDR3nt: TGTGCCAGTAGGTCCACAGGGCGAATCTATGAGCAGTTCTTC; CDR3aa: CASRSTGRIYEQFF